Presented here are 8 T cell receptor beta chains from one specimen sequenced in a study of PD-1 blockade in classical Hodgkin lymphoma. The assay was immunoSEQ multiplex PCR, and TCRdb's table has in-frame clones only and misses some. The table lists roughly 17,000 clones, about 80% of them singletons. Each patient's relapse followed autologous stem cell transplantation, and brentuximab vedotin exposure varied. Sequenced material: peripheral blood mononuclear cells (PBMCs), taken at baseline. The receptors were sampled from a human donor with classical Hodgkin lymphoma.

The J gene is TRBJ1-6, the V gene TRBV28; D uncertain. CDR1 is MDHEN, CDR2 SYDVKM, per germline. The V end lost 7 bases, the J end lost 0 bases, and 10 bases lay between the germline ends. The CDR3 is made up of 15 amino acids. Here the CDR3 DNA reads TGTGCCAGCATCATATCGAGCTCCTATAATTCACCCCTCCACTTT. Encoded protein: CASIISSSYNSPLHF.

The chain links TRBV30 to TRBJ1-5; perhaps TRBD1 as D (6 bases). CDR3 length: 15 residues. Germline CDR1 reads GTSNPN; CDR2 reads SVGIG (reference sequence). Trimming shortened V by 1 base and J by 6 bases, and 16 bases separated the two germline ends. The CDR3 DNA reads TGTGCCTGGAGTGGAGGGGTCAGGGGAGGTCAGCCCCAGCATTTT. As protein: CAWSGGVRGGQPQHF. The entire variable domain, with the rest obtained from reference TRBV30 and TRBJ1-5, is as follows: SQTIHQWPATLVQPVGSPLSLECTVEGTSNPNLYWYRQAAGRGLQLLFYSVGIGQISSEVPQNLSASRPQDRQFILSSKKLLLSDSGFYLCAWSGGVRGGQPQHFGDGTRLSIL.

This clone showed up just a few times. V is TRBV15 and J is TRBJ2-1; a possible D gene is TRBD1 (6 bases). Between the trimmed V and J ends, which lost 3 bases and 8 bases, there was a span of 20 bases. Germline lookup yields CDR1 LNHNV and CDR2 YYDKDF (reference sequence). There are 16 residues in the CDR3. The CDR3 spells CATSSTQGPLWDEQFF. The CDR3 coding sequence is TGTGCCACCAGCAGTACCCAGGGGCCTCTGTGGGATGAGCAGTTCTTC.

This clone was observed a few times. The V call is TRBV15, the J call TRBJ1-5; D not resolved. Germline V gene lookup returns CDR1 LNHNV and CDR2 YYDKDF (reference sequence). The CDR3 contains 14 residues. The V gene lost 0 bases and the J gene lost 4 bases, with 7 bases spanning the gap. The CDR3 region is CATSRDSKNQPQHF. Here the CDR3 DNA reads TGTGCCACCAGCAGAGACAGCAAAAATCAGCCCCAGCATTTT. Using reference TRBV15 and TRBJ1-5 for the parts outside the CDR3, the full variable domain is DAMVIQNPRYQVTQFGKPVTLSCSQTLNHNVMYWYQQKSSQAPKLLFHYYDKDFNNEADTPDNFQSRRPNTSFCFLDIRSPGLGDTAMYLCATSRDSKNQPQHFGDGTRLSIL.

A few counts support this clone. V usage is TRBV6-5 and J usage is TRBJ2-7; no definite D call. Per the germline V gene, CDR1 is MNHEY and CDR2 is SVGAGI. This CDR3 comprises 14 residues. V lost 6 bases and J 0 bases, leaving 12 bases between the germline ends. This chain's CDR3 is CASSSDLSSYEQYF. For the CDR3, the DNA is TGTGCCAGCAGCTCCGACTTGAGCTCCTACGAGCAGTACTTC.

The V gene is TRBV29-1, the J gene TRBJ1-1; 7 nucleotides align to TRBD1. The V gene end was trimmed by 5 bases and the J gene end by 4 bases; junction bases not matched to a gene: 7. CDR3 size: 13 residues. Germline values: CDR1 SQVTM, CDR2 ANQGSEA. CDR3 in amino acids: CSVRRQGPTEAFF. Written as DNA, the CDR3 is TGCAGCGTTCGGAGACAGGGACCCACTGAAGCTTTCTTT.

V and J are TRBV6-5 and TRBJ1-2; 10 bases match TRBD1. Per the germline V gene, CDR1 is MNHEY and CDR2 is SVGAGI. This CDR3 is built from 16 residues. Trimming at V came to 4 bases and at J to 2 bases, leaving 7 bases not matched to a gene. The DNA of the CDR3 is TGTGCCAGCAGTTCGCACGGACAGGGGGAAAACTATGGCTACACCTTC. Its translation: CASSSHGQGENYGYTF.

This clone was observed a handful of times. The rearrangement links TRBV6-6 to TRBJ2-7, with 9 nucleotides matching TRBD1. Germline V CDR1 and CDR2: MNHNY, SVGAGI (reference sequence). CDR3 length: 15 amino acids. Germline trimming cut 5 bases from V and 6 bases from J; bases unmatched to any gene: 11. In nucleotides, the CDR3 is TGTGCCAGCAGTGACCCGGGACAGGGTTTATCCGAGCAGTACTTC. As protein: CASSDPGQGLSEQYF.